A selection of T cell receptor beta chains follows, all from one sample in a study of PD-1 blockade in classical Hodgkin lymphoma. Sequencing was performed with immunoSEQ multiplex PCR; in TCRdb, only in-frame clones are kept and a portion is missing. The sample yields approximately 52,000 clones, about 89% seen once. The source material was peripheral blood mononuclear cells (PBMCs), sampled before the fourth cycle of nivolumab. Receptor source: a human donor with classical Hodgkin lymphoma. Each CDR3 is given with its conserved first and last residue. Fields, in order: clone size, D gene, V gene, J gene, CDR3 DNA, CDR3 protein. The D gene is left open where the match is weak. Clone size is given for some rows only: seen once, a few or many times, or a class if the clone is expanded.

>-|-|TRBV5-4|TRBJ1-3
TGTGCCAGCAGCTACAGCGGGGCAGGAAACACCATATATTTT
CASSYSGAGNTIYF
>-|TRBD2|TRBV11-2|TRBJ2-1
TGTGCCAGCAGCTCCTTCGGGACTAGCGGGAGGGCCATAAATGAGCAGTTCTTC
CASSSFGTSGRAINEQFF
>-|TRBD1|TRBV18|TRBJ2-5
TGTGCCAGCTCCCGGGACAGGGGGCCGGAGACCCAGTACTTC
CASSRDRGPETQYF
>-|-|TRBV16|TRBJ2-5
TGTGCCAGCAGCCAGACCAGGGGCCAGCAGACCCAGTACTTC
CASSQTRGQQTQYF
>few|-|TRBV18|TRBJ1-2
TGTGCCAGCTCACACCCGGTAAATAGGGGCTACACCTTC
CASSHPVNRGYTF
>once|TRBD1|TRBV11-2|TRBJ2-3
TGTGCCAGCAGCGTCCCCCAGGACAGGGGGTTTCTTTCGCAGTATTTT
CASSVPQDRGFLSQYF
>-|-|TRBV15|TRBJ2-1
TGTGCCACCAGCAGGGCCCGGTACAATGAGCAGTTCTTC
CATSRARYNEQFF
>-|-|TRBV27|TRBJ1-5
TGTGCCAGCAGTTTGTACGGGAGGAGCAATCAGCCCCAGCATTTT
CASSLYGRSNQPQHF
>-|TRBD2|TRBV7-2|TRBJ2-2
TGTGCCAGCAGCCATCCGCTCGCGGGGGTGGGCGGGGAGCTGTTTTTT
CASSHPLAGVGGELFF
>-|-|TRBV9|TRBJ2-4
TGTGCCAGCAGCGTAGAGATGGAGGGCATTCAGTACTTC
CASSVEMEGIQYF
>-|TRBD1|TRBV5-1|TRBJ2-7
TGCGCCAGCGGGACAGGGGGCTACGAGCAGTACTTC
CASGTGGYEQYF
>-|-|TRBV7-3|TRBJ2-6
TGTGCCAGCAGCCCCTATAGGCCCTCTGGGGCCAACGTCCTGACTTTC
CASSPYRPSGANVLTF
>once|TRBD2|TRBV9|TRBJ2-3
TGTGCCAGCAGCGTGGGCGGGAGGGCCGGCGATACGCAGTATTTT
CASSVGGRAGDTQYF
>medium-sized|TRBD2|TRBV5-4|TRBJ2-2
TGTGCCAGCAGCTTGGTAATAGCGGGAGTGGCCGGGGAGCTGTTTTTT
CASSLVIAGVAGELFF
>-|TRBD1|TRBV6-4|TRBJ2-1
TGTGCCAGCAGTGTGTCCGACAGGGGCCCCAATGAGCAGTTCTTC
CASSVSDRGPNEQFF
>-|TRBD1|TRBV10-2|TRBJ2-7
TGCGCCAGCAGATCGGCGGGGACAGGTCTCAGCTCCTACGAGCAGTACTTC
CASRSAGTGLSSYEQYF
>-|TRBD2|TRBV2|TRBJ2-3
TGTGCCAGCTGGACTAGCGGGGAAAGCACAGATACGCAGTATTTT
CASWTSGESTDTQYF
>once|TRBD1|TRBV28|TRBJ2-7
TGTGCCAGCAGTTGGGACAGGGGGACCTACGAGCAGTACTTC
CASSWDRGTYEQYF
>-|-|TRBV2|TRBJ2-7
TGTGCCAGCAGTGAAATTGGGGCCAGCACCTACGAGCAGTACTTC
CASSEIGASTYEQYF
>-|TRBD1|TRBV28|TRBJ1-4
TGTGCCAGCAGTCCGGGACAGGGATCTAATGAAAAACTGTTTTTT
CASSPGQGSNEKLFF
>-|TRBD1|TRBV18|TRBJ1-2
TGTGCCAGCTCAAACTGGACAGGGACCTATGGCTACACCTTC
CASSNWTGTYGYTF
>-|-|TRBV29-1|TRBJ2-2
TGCAGCGTTGAAGATCTCCTGACCGGGGAGCTGTTTTTT
CSVEDLLTGELFF
>-|TRBD2|TRBV10-2|TRBJ2-3
TGCGCCAGCAGTATAGCGGGAGTTAGCACAGATACGCAGTATTTT
CASSIAGVSTDTQYF
>-|-|TRBV7-6|TRBJ1-5
TGTGCCAGCAGCTTATCGCATGCAGGCAATCAGCCCCAGCATTTT
CASSLSHAGNQPQHF
>-|TRBD2|TRBV4-1|TRBJ2-3
TGCGCCAGCAGCCAAGATCCTAGCGGCTCCCGGGTAGATACGCAGTATTTT
CASSQDPSGSRVDTQYF
>-|-|TRBV28|TRBJ2-2
TGTGCCAGCAGTTTACGGGGAACGAGGGTTGACACCGGGGAGCTGTTTTTT
CASSLRGTRVDTGELFF
>-|-|TRBV6-5|TRBJ2-7
TGTGCCAGCCGTCGGGGGGACAACGAGCAGTACTTC
CASRRGDNEQYF
>-|-|TRBV5-1|TRBJ2-7
TGCGCCAGCAGCTTGGCCAGGACCGGGAGAGGCGAGCAGTACTTC
CASSLARTGRGEQYF
>-|TRBD1|TRBV10-3|TRBJ2-5
TGTGCCATCTCACAAACCGGGACAGATCAAGAGACCCAGTACTTC
CAISQTGTDQETQYF
>once|-|TRBV7-8|TRBJ1-1
TGTGCCAGCAGCGCAAGGGCAGGGAACACTGAAGCTTTCTTT
CASSARAGNTEAFF
>-|TRBD1|TRBV27|TRBJ2-7
TGTGCCAGCAAAGACCAGGACAGGGGGGCCTACGAGCAGTACTTC
CASKDQDRGAYEQYF
>once|TRBD2|TRBV19|TRBJ2-1
TGTGCCAGTACGGACGCTAGCGGAGTATACCTCGTTGAGGATGAGCAGTTCTTC
CASTDASGVYLVEDEQFF
>-|-|TRBV15|TRBJ1-1
TGTGCCACCAGCAGAACCCAGGGGATGGGTGAAGCTTTCTTT
CATSRTQGMGEAFF
>once|TRBD2|TRBV27|TRBJ2-5
TGTGCCAGCAGTCCTTTAGCGGGGATGGAGACCCAGTACTTC
CASSPLAGMETQYF
>-|-|TRBV28|TRBJ2-7
TGTGCCAGCAGTTTATGGGACGAGCAGTACTTC
CASSLWDEQYF
>-|TRBD2|TRBV6-5|TRBJ2-7
TGTGCCAGCAGGCGGGGGGAACTCTACGAGCAGTACTTC
CASRRGELYEQYF
>-|-|TRBV4-1|TRBJ2-7
TGCGCCAGCAGCGAGGGGGGCGTCGAGCAGTACTTC
CASSEGGVEQYF
>few|TRBD1|TRBV2|TRBJ1-6
TGTGCCAGCAGTGAGTTGGGACAGTCAAATTCACCCCTCCACTTT
CASSELGQSNSPLHF
>-|TRBD1|TRBV27|TRBJ2-7
TGTGCCAGCAGTTCGACAGGGCGAGATTTCCGCTCCTACGAGCAGTACTTC
CASSSTGRDFRSYEQYF